This T cell receptor (beta chain) was observed in a study of vaccination effects on CD4 cells after COVID-19. TCRdb keeps only in-frame clones here, not all; method: immunoSEQ multiplex PCR. This table holds 55,000 to 70,000 clones, under 85% found once. The study, taken as a whole, reports: Convalescent patients numbered few in the study; early post-infection timepoints were missing entirely.

About this clone: Its antigen is currently unknown.

The CDR3 length is 16 residues. With 2 bases clipped from V and 1 base from J, the junction kept 4 bases outside the gene matches. Germline V gene sequence: CDR1 SGDLS, CDR2 YYNGEE. With the ViraFEST assay, the study expanded antigen-specific CD4+ T cells using viral peptide pools, then sequenced them. Investigators separated out CD4+ T cells once around eleven days of culture had passed. The vaccine given was either BNT162b2 or mRNA-1273, in two doses. Vaccine recipients, nucleocapsid antibody negative, had no prior SARS-CoV-2 infection. The source is a human donor who received a COVID-19 vaccine. Sequences were derived from CD4+ T cells from PBMCs cultured with HCoV-OC43 spike peptides, sampled after COVID-19 vaccination. Subset specified: HCoV-OC43 spike overlapping peptide pool stimulation. The V gene is TRBV9, the J gene TRBJ2-2; the match to TRBD1 covers 8 bases. CDR3 protein: CASSVEGTGNTGELFF. The DNA of the CDR3 is TGTGCCAGCAGCGTCGAAGGGACAGGGAACACCGGGGAGCTGTTTTTT.